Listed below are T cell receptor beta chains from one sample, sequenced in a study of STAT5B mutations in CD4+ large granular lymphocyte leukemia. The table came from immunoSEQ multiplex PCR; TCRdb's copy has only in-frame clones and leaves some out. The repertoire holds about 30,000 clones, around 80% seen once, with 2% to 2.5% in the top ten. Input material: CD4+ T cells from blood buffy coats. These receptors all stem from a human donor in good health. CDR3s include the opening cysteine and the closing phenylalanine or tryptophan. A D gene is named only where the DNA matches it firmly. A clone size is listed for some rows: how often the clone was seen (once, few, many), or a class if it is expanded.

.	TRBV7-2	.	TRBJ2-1	TGTGCCAGCAGCTCTCGGGGGCTTCACAATGAGCAGTTCTTC	CASSSRGLHNEQFF
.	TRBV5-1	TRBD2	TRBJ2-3	TGCGCCAGCAGCTTGGCCGGGAGCGGGAGAACAGATACGCAGTATTTT	CASSLAGSGRTDTQYF
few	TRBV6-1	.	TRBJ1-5	TGTGCCAGCACTTCGGCAGGGATTAATCAGCCCCAGCATTTT	CASTSAGINQPQHF
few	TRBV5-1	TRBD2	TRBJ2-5	TGCGCCAGCAGCCTTACTAGCGGGGGGGTCTCTCAGACCCAGTACTTC	CASSLTSGGVSQTQYF
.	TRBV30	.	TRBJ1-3	TGTGCTTCTTCTGACGCTGGAAACACCATATATTTT	CASSDAGNTIYF
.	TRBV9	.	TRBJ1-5	TGTGCCAGCAGCGTAGGGCCCCACAATCAGCCCCAGCATTTT	CASSVGPHNQPQHF
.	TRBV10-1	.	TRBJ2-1	TGCGCCAGCAGTGAGTCGGTATATCGAACGGAGCAGTTCTTC	CASSESVYRTEQFF
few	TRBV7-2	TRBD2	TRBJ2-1	TGTGCCAGCAGCCCCCGACGACTAGCGGGGATGGATGAGCAGTTCTTC	CASSPRRLAGMDEQFF
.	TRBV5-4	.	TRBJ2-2	TGTGCCAGCAGCCAGCGGGCAGGGGGGAATCCCGGGGAGCTGTTTTTT	CASSQRAGGNPGELFF
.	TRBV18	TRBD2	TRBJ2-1	TGTGCCAGCTCACCTTTAGCGGGGGGGTTCTACAATGAGCAGTTCTTC	CASSPLAGGFYNEQFF
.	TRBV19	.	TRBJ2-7	TGTGCCAGTAGTTCCCCCAGGGGACAATCCTACGAGCAGTACTTC	CASSSPRGQSYEQYF
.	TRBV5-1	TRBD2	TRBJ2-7	TGCGCCAGCAGCTTGGGGCTAGCGGGGGGAAACTACGAGCAGTACTTC	CASSLGLAGGNYEQYF
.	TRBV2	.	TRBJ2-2	TGTGCCAGCAGTGGAACAGAGAACACCGGGGAGCTGTTTTTT	CASSGTENTGELFF
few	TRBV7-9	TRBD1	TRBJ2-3	TGTGCCAGCACCCTTCGGAGGACAGGGGAGGATACGCAGTATTTT	CASTLRRTGEDTQYF
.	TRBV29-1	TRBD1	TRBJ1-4	TGCAGCGTTTCCGGGACAGGGTCTAATGAAAAACTGTTTTTT	CSVSGTGSNEKLFF
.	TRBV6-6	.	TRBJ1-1	TGTGCCAGCAACTGGGGCACTGAAGCTTTCTTT	CASNWGTEAFF
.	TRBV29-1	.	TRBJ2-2	TGCAGCGTTCGCAGCGCGAACACCGGGGAGCTGTTTTTT	CSVRSANTGELFF
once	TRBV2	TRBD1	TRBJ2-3	TGTGCCAGCAGTCTTACAGGGGGCACAGATACGCAGTATTTT	CASSLTGGTDTQYF
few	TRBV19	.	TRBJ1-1	TGTGCCAGTAGCCCCCGGGGCAGTGAAGCTTTCTTT	CASSPRGSEAFF
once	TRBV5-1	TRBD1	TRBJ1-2	TGCGCCAGCAGCTTGGACAGGGGAGGAAACTATGGCTACACCTTC	CASSLDRGGNYGYTF
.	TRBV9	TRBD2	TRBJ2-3	TGTGCCAGCAGCGTAGGACTAGCGGGAGGGCCGTTCACAGATACGCAGTATTTT	CASSVGLAGGPFTDTQYF
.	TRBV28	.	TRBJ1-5	TGTGCCAGCAGTTCGACCCGAGCCCAGCATTTT	CASSSTRAQHF
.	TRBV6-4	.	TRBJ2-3	TGTGCCAGCAGTGTGGAGCAAACTAGCACAGATACGCAGTATTTT	CASSVEQTSTDTQYF
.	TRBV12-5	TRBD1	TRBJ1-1	TGTGCTAGTGGTTTGGTTGGCAGGGGGCATAACACTGAAGCTTTCTTT	CASGLVGRGHNTEAFF
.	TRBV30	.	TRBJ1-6	TGTGCCTGGAGTCTAAGCGCCGGACCCCCTTCTTTT	CAWSLSAGPPSF
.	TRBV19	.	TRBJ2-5	TGTGCCAGTAGTATAACAGTCCAAGAGACCCAGTACTTC	CASSITVQETQYF
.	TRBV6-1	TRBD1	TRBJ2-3	TGTGCCAGCAGGAAGACAGGGTTGGGAGATACGCAGTATTTT	CASRKTGLGDTQYF
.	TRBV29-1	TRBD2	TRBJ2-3	TGCAGCGCAGAGGGTCGGCGGGAGGGCTGGACAGATACGCAGTATTTT	CSAEGRREGWTDTQYF
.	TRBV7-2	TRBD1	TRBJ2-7	TGTGCCAGCAGCCAAGCCGGGACAGGGGGCTACGAGCAGTACTTC	CASSQAGTGGYEQYF
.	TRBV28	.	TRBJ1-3	TGTGCCAGCAGTTCGGGGGGGCCTGGAAACACCATATATTTT	CASSSGGPGNTIYF
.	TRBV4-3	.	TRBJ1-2	TGCGCCAGCAGCCAAGCGAGTCAGGGGTATGGCTACACCTTC	CASSQASQGYGYTF
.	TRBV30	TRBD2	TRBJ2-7	TGTGCCTGGAGGGTAGCGGGAAGCTACGAGCAGTACTTC	CAWRVAGSYEQYF
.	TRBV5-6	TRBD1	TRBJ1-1	TGTGCCAGCAGCCAGCCAGACAGGGTGAACACTGAAGCTTTCTTT	CASSQPDRVNTEAFF
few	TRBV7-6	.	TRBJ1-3	TGTGCCAGCAGTCTGACAGGTACGTTTGGAAACACCATATATTTT	CASSLTGTFGNTIYF
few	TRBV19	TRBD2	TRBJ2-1	TGTGCCAGTAGTAGCCTATCGGGGGGTGAGCAGTTCTTC	CASSSLSGGEQFF
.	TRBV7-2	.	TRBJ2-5	TGTGCCAGCAGCTTAGTGCTCGGGGAGACCCAGTACTTC	CASSLVLGETQYF
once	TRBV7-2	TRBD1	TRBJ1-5	TGTGCCAGCAGCTCTTGGACAGGTACCAATCAGCCCCAGCATTTT	CASSSWTGTNQPQHF
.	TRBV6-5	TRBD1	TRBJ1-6	TGTGCCAGCAGCCAAGACAGGGGTTCACCCCTCCACTTT	CASSQDRGSPLHF
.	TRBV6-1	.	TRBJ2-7	TGTGCCAGCAGGTTGCAGGAACACTACGAGCAGTACTTC	CASRLQEHYEQYF
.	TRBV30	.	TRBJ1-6	TGTGCCTGGAGTCCCGGGACACCGCTTAATTCACCCCTCCACTTT	CAWSPGTPLNSPLHF
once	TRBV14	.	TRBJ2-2	TGTGCCAGCAGCCCTAATCTAAACACCGGGGAGCTGTTTTTT	CASSPNLNTGELFF
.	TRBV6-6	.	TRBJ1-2	TGTGCCAGCAGGCTACAGGAGCCCGGAGGCTACACCTTC	CASRLQEPGGYTF
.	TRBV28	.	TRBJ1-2	TGTGCCAGCAGTCCCGCAGGGCGTCGGTATGGCTACACCTTC	CASSPAGRRYGYTF
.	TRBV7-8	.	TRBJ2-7	TGTGCCAGCAGCGCCATAGGGGGTCAACCGGGGAGAGACGAGCAGTACTTC	CASSAIGGQPGRDEQYF
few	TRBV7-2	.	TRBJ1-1	TGTGCCAGCAGCCCAGGTAGGGGAACCACTGAAGCTTTCTTT	CASSPGRGTTEAFF
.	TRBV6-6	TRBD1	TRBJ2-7	TGTGCCAGCAGGCGAGGACAGGGGAAGTACGAGCAGTACTTC	CASRRGQGKYEQYF
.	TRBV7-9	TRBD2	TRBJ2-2	TGTGCCAGCAGCTTTCGGCTAGCGGACCCCGGGGAGCTGTTTTTT	CASSFRLADPGELFF
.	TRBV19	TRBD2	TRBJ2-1	TGTGCCAGTAGTAGGGGACTAGCGGGGAATGAGCAGTTCTTC	CASSRGLAGNEQFF
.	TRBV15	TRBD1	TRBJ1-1	TGTGCCACCAGTGACAGGGGAGGAACTGAAGCTTTCTTT	CATSDRGGTEAFF